This T cell receptor beta chain was observed in a study of OX40 agonist ivuxolimab in advanced cancers. General study results and limits: Among patients with partial responses at 0.1-3.0 mg/kg, clonal expansion was among the lowest. Among the nonresponders, some also had low normalized T-cell clonal expansion.

The CDR3 is 13 residues long. The germline gives CDR1 LGHNA, CDR2 YSLEER. Trimming pared 1 base from V and 4 bases from J, leaving 7 bases between. Profiled with immunoSEQ multiplex PCR; TCRdb holds only in-frame clones, not every one. Among about 93,000 clones listed, around 94% were seen once. Details on this clone: Its specificity is unknown.

The V call is TRBV4-3, the J call TRBJ2-5; D may correspond to TRBD1 or TRBD2 (5 bases each). The TCR originated in an adult with an advanced solid tumor such as melanoma, head and neck, liver or kidney cancer. Sequenced here: CD4+ or CD8+ T cells sorted from blood, sampled in a trial of the OX40 agonist ivuxolimab. The CDR3 spells CASSQGDGETQYF. The CDR3 bases are TGCGCCAGCAGCCAAGGGGACGGAGAGACCCAGTACTTC.